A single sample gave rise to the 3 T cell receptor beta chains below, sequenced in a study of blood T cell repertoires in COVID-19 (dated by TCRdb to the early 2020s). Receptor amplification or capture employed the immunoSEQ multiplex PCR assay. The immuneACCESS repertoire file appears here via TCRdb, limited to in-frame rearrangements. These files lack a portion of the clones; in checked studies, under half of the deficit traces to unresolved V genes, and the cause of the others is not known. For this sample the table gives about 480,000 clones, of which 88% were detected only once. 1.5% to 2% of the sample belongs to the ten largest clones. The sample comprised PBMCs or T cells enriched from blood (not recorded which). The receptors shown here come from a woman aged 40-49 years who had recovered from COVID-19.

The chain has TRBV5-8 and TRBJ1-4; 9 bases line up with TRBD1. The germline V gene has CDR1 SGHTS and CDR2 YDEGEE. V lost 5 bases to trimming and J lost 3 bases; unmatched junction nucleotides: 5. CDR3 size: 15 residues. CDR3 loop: CASSFGQGPNEKLFF. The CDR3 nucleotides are TGTGCCAGCAGTTTCGGACAGGGGCCTAATGAAAAACTGTTTTTT.

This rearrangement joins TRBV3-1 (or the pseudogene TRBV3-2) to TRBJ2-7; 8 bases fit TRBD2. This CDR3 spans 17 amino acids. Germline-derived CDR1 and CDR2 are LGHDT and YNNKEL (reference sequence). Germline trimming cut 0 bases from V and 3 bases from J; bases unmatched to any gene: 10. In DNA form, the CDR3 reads TGTGCCAGCAGCCAAGATCCGGGGGGGGTAGCGTTCTACGAGCAGTACTTC. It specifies CASSQDPGGVAFYEQYF.

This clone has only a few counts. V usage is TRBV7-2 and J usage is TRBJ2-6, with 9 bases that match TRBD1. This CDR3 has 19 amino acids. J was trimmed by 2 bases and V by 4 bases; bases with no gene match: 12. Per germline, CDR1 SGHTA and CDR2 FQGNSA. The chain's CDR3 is CASSSQMLQGATGANVLTF. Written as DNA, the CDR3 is TGTGCCAGCAGCTCACAGATGCTACAGGGGGCCACTGGGGCCAACGTCCTGACTTTC.